Below, 20 T cell receptor beta chains from the same sample are listed, as sequenced in a study of T cell changes during pregnancy in multiple sclerosis. The method was immunoSEQ multiplex PCR; TCRdb's version includes in-frame clones alone and lacks a portion of them. Seen here are some 77,000 clones, roughly 91% observed once, and the top ten hold 2.5% to 3%. The input for sequencing was peripheral blood, taken after pregnancy. Every receptor here comes from a female donor in good health, enrolled as a control in a pregnancy study.

This chain links TRBV27 with TRBJ2-1; 12 bases are a match to TRBD2. The CDR3 sequence is 15 residues long. In germline, CDR1 is MNHEY, CDR2 SMNVEV (reference sequence). Trimming took 5 bases from V and 12 from J; bases not matched to a gene: 11. In DNA form, the CDR3 reads TGTGCCAGCAGTCCGGCGCCTAGCGGGAGGGCCCGGCAGTTCTTC. Protein sequence: CASSPAPSGRARQFF.

The rearrangement uses TRBV5-6 and TRBJ2-7; the match to TRBD1 covers 10 bases. This CDR3 is built from 17 residues. J lost 2 bases, V lost 4 bases, and 12 bases had no gene match. Germline CDR1 is SGHDT and CDR2 is YYEEEE. The CDR3 DNA reads as TGTGCCAGCAGCCTATTCGAGGGGACAGGGGTGCCCTACGAGCAGTACTTC. Its translation is CASSLFEGTGVPYEQYF.

The V and J genes are TRBV7-9 and TRBJ2-7; possibly TRBD1 for D (5 bases). The CDR3 spans 15 residues. CDR1 and CDR2 (germline): SEHNR, FQNEAQ (reference sequence). V was shortened by 5 bases and J by 3 bases, with 17 bases between the two germline ends. DNA of the CDR3: TGTGCCAGCAGCCCCGACAGAGCCTCTGTCTACGAGCAGTACTTC. Protein product: CASSPDRASVYEQYF.

The V gene is TRBV6-4, the J gene TRBJ1-2; 9 positions agree with TRBD1. The CDR3 is 17 amino acids. Germline CDR1 is MRHNA and CDR2 is SNTAGT. Losses at the gene ends were 2 bases for V and 3 bases for J; bases not matched to a gene: 10. The CDR3 region has the DNA TGTGCCAGCAGTGACGAGGCCCGGGACAGGGACGACTATGGCTACACCTTC. Translated, it gives CASSDEARDRDDYGYTF.

This clone was detected once. V gene TRBV25-1 combines with J gene TRBJ1-1; D is perhaps TRBD1 (5 bases). Trimming pared 8 bases from V and 4 bases from J, leaving 11 bases between. Germline lookup yields CDR1 MGHDK and CDR2 SYGVNS. The CDR3 runs to 12 residues. CDR3 coding DNA: TGTGCCAGCGGTGGGGGAGGCACTGAAGCTTTCTTT. Protein product: CASGGGGTEAFF.

The chain couples TRBV5-6 to TRBJ1-2, with a tentative D call TRBD1 (6 bases). V was trimmed by 0 bases and J by 8 bases, leaving 8 bases between them. Germline lookup yields CDR1 SGHDT and CDR2 YYEEEE. The CDR3 covers 12 residues. The CDR3: CASSLARGGYTF. The CDR3, as DNA: TGTGCCAGCAGCTTGGCCAGGGGAGGCTACACCTTC.

The chain is built from TRBV28 and TRBJ2-7; the D is unclear. The germline V gene has CDR1 MDHEN and CDR2 SYDVKM. The CDR3 loop spans 11 amino acids. The V gene lost 4 bases and the J gene lost 7 bases, with 8 bases spanning the gap. The CDR3 sequence is CASSSFFEQYF. CDR3 in DNA: TGTGCCAGCAGTTCCTTCTTTGAGCAGTACTTC. The full variable domain, its missing parts supplied by reference TRBV28 and TRBJ2-7, is DVKVTQSSRYLVKRTGEKVFLECVQDMDHENMFWYRQDPGLGLRLIYFSYDVKMKEKGDIPEGYSVSREKKERFSLILESASTNQTSMYLCASSSFFEQYFGPGTRLTVT.

This chain links TRBV28 with TRBJ1-2; no firm D call. Germline CDR1 is MDHEN and CDR2 is SYDVKM. The CDR3 is made up of 13 amino acids. The V end was cut by 10 bases, the J end by 2 bases, with 14 bases between. In DNA, the CDR3 is TGTGCCATCAGAAGCGGGCGAAACTATGGCTACACCTTC. Translation gives CAIRSGRNYGYTF.

This sequence joins TRBV27 and TRBJ2-5; TRBD1 is a possible D gene (6 bases). The germline V and J ends were trimmed by 2 bases and 1 base, with 14 bases remaining between them. The CDR3 length is 16 residues. CDR1 is MNHEY, CDR2 SMNVEV, per germline (reference sequence). In nucleotides, the CDR3 is TGTGCCAGCAGTTTACGCGGCAGGGGATCCCAAGAGACCCAGTACTTC. Protein: CASSLRGRGSQETQYF.

The chain links TRBV5-4 to TRBJ2-5; 9 positions agree with TRBD1. CDR1 is SGHNT and CDR2 is YYREEE in the germline V gene (reference sequence). Trimming at V came to 2 bases and at J to 5 bases, leaving 7 bases not matched to a gene. This CDR3 has 15 amino acids. The CDR3 protein is CASSLGDRVRETQYF. The DNA of the CDR3 is TGTGCCAGCAGCTTAGGGGACAGGGTACGGGAGACCCAGTACTTC.

J is TRBJ2-2 and V is TRBV6-1; TRBD1 is a possible D gene (5 bases). The CDR3 spans 14 residues. The V gene's germline CDR1 is MNHNS and CDR2 SASEGT. Deletions cut 6 bases from V and 5 bases from J, with 13 bases between. The CDR3 DNA reads as TGTGCCAGCAGGACAGAATCCAGGACCGGGGAGCTGTTTTTT. This gives the protein CASRTESRTGELFF.

In DNA, the CDR3 is TGTGCCAGCAGCCAAGAGGAGACTAGCACAGATACGCAGTATTTT. Translated: CASSQEETSTDTQYF. This chain uses TRBV4-2 with TRBJ2-3; D remains unclear. Germline lookup yields CDR1 LGHNA and CDR2 YNFKEQ. This CDR3 comprises 15 residues. The V end lost 0 bases, the J end lost 0 bases, and 7 bases lay between the germline ends.

This chain links TRBV6-5 with TRBJ2-1, with a weak D call TRBD2 (6 bases). Germline CDR1 MNHEY, CDR2 SVGAGI. There are 13 residues in the CDR3. The V gene lost 9 bases and the J gene lost 9 bases, with 18 bases spanning the gap. For the CDR3, the DNA is TGTGCCAGTGAGACTAGTGCGGGGAGTGAGCAGTTCTTC. Translating gives CASETSAGSEQFF.

V and J are TRBV10-1 and TRBJ2-3, with 7 bases that match TRBD2. Germline assignment: CDR1 WNHNN and CDR2 SYGVQD (reference sequence). Trimming at V came to 6 bases and at J to 4 bases, leaving 4 bases not matched to a gene. The CDR3 length is 13 residues. CDR3 in amino acids: CASSGTNPDTQYF. CDR3 coding DNA: TGCGCCAGCAGCGGGACTAACCCAGATACGCAGTATTTT.

V gene TRBV27 combines with J gene TRBJ1-5; 11 positions match TRBD1. Germline assignment: CDR1 MNHEY and CDR2 SMNVEV (reference sequence). The V segment lost 0 bases and the J segment 4 bases; nucleotides outside the gene matches: 2. The CDR3 is made up of 16 amino acids. The DNA for the CDR3 is TGTGCCAGCAGTTTATCGGGGACAGGGGGTAATCAGCCCCAGCATTTT. This codes for CASSLSGTGGNQPQHF.

The chain joins TRBV18 to TRBJ2-5; 8 positions agree with TRBD1. This CDR3 contains 15 residues. The J segment lost 4 bases and the V segment lost 3 bases, leaving 7 bases of the junction unmatched. Germline V gives CDR1 KGHSH, CDR2 LQKENI. The CDR3 sequence: CASSPPGTGGETQYF. The CDR3, as DNA: TGTGCCAGCTCACCTCCCGGGACAGGTGGAGAGACCCAGTACTTC.

The J gene is TRBJ2-5, the V gene TRBV6-6; D gene ambiguous. The CDR3 contains 11 residues. CDR1 is MNHNY, CDR2 SVGAGI, per germline (reference sequence). V was cut by 8 bases and J by 5 bases, with 9 bases left in between. CDR3 in DNA: TGTGCCAGCGAGGCCGGTGAGACCCAGTACTTC. Protein: CASEAGETQYF.

The J gene is TRBJ2-7, the V gene TRBV27; TRBD2 aligns across 10 bases. Germline V gene lookup returns CDR1 MNHEY and CDR2 SMNVEV (reference sequence). V lost 0 bases to trimming and J lost 7 bases; unmatched junction nucleotides: 3. The CDR3 consists of 14 residues. CDR3 region: CASSLSGLAKEQYF. CDR3 nucleotide sequence: TGTGCCAGCAGTTTATCGGGACTAGCGAAAGAGCAGTACTTC.

The J gene is TRBJ1-6, the V gene TRBV4-1; 9 nucleotides align to TRBD1. Germline-derived CDR1 and CDR2 are MGHRA and YSYEKL. This CDR3 spans 18 amino acids. V was clipped by 1 base and J by 14 bases; unmatched bases: 18. The DNA of the CDR3 is TGCGCCAGCAGCCAAGGCCTCCACACAGGGGGCCGGGGGGCCACCCTCCACTTT. It translates to CASSQGLHTGGRGATLHF.

The V call is TRBV5-1, the J call TRBJ1-2; 8 nucleotides align to TRBD1. The V and J ends lost 4 bases and 3 bases, in that order; junction bases with no gene match: 5. This CDR3 is built from 14 residues. The germline CDR1 and CDR2 sequences are SGHRS and YFSETQ. CDR3 residues: CASSGGQGDYGYTF. The CDR3 nucleotides read TGCGCCAGCAGCGGAGGACAGGGCGACTATGGCTACACCTTC.